This record looks at one T cell receptor (beta chain) sequence and its context. These data are taken from a study of low-dose radiotherapy and immunotherapy resistance in tumors. Study summary: Patients were treated with intravenous nivolumab at 240 mg every two weeks and were also dosed with ipilimumab at 1 mg/kg every six weeks. Each two-week cycle included intravenous cyclophosphamide 200 mg/m2, given one day before radiation and immunotherapy. A dose of 300 mg of oral aspirin was taken by patients daily for four cycles from cycle 1 day 1.

Administered to the donors were nivolumab, ipilimumab, aspirin, low-dose cyclophosphamide and low-dose radiotherapy. Covering alpha and beta chains, TRAV- and TRBV-specific primers were used for the first-strand cDNA. With a constant-region primer and a V-primer adapter, TCRs were subjected to approximately 20 PCR cycles of amplification. TCRdb itself ran the reads through MiXCR, one entry per CDR3 protein. The sample holds 9,500 to 10,000 distinct CDR3 sequences, roughly four fifths seen once. This receptor was taken from a human donor with advanced metastatic prostate, ovarian, gallbladder or colorectal cancer (not recorded which). This table probably holds off-target reads from a library built for another chain.

The CDR3 here is CASSIRDPPDIQYF. As DNA, the CDR3 is TGTGCCAGTAGTATCCGGGACCCCCCAGACATTCAGTACTTC. The J gene is TRBJ2-4, the V gene TRBV19; D is tentatively TRBD1 or TRBD2 (5 bases each). This CDR3 is 14 amino acids long. CDR1 is LNHDA, CDR2 SQIVND, per germline (reference sequence). V was trimmed by 3 bases and J by 8 bases, leaving 14 bases between them.